A selection of T cell receptor beta chains follows, all from one sample in a study of cytomegalovirus exposure and HLA in healthy donors. The data were produced by immunoSEQ multiplex PCR, yet TCRdb's version contains in-frame clones alone and is incomplete. The table records tens of thousands of clones, approximately 95% of them present only once. The specimen sequenced was PBMCs. These receptors all stem from a man between 18 and 35 years old in good health and CMV-seropositive. Both conserved end residues are part of each CDR3. The D gene is left open where the match is weak. A row's size may be missing; if present it is once, few, many or a size class.

j_call d_call clone_size v_call cdr3_nt cdr3_aa
TRBJ1-5 . . TRBV25-1 TGTGCCAGCAGTGAAAGGGGGTCAGATTTGCCCCAGCATTTT CASSERGSDLPQHF
TRBJ1-6 . . TRBV14 TGTGCCAGCAGCCAATGGTCAGGGGTATCACCCCTCCACTTT CASSQWSGVSPLHF
TRBJ2-2 . . TRBV30 TGTGCCTGGGGGGAGGGGGGCCCCGGGGAGCTGTTTTTT CAWGEGGPGELFF
TRBJ2-3 TRBD2 . TRBV7-9 TGTGCCAGCTCTGCCCCCCGGAAAGCGGGGGTCCTAGAATCAGATACGCAGTATTTT CASSAPRKAGVLESDTQYF
TRBJ1-4 TRBD1 . TRBV6-5 TGTGCCAGCAGTTGGGGGACAGGGGGCGCGGGGGAAAAACTGTTTTTT CASSWGTGGAGEKLFF
TRBJ2-3 TRBD1 . TRBV7-9 TGTGCCAGCAGCTACGACAGGGGCCGAGGGGCAGATACGCAGTATTTT CASSYDRGRGADTQYF
TRBJ2-3 TRBD1 . TRBV28 TGTGCCAGCAGTCAATACTACGGGACAGGGGGCCCCTATACGCAGTATTTT CASSQYYGTGGPYTQYF
TRBJ2-7 . . TRBV6-1 TGTGCCAGCACCGGAGCGAGCGAGCAGTACTTC CASTGASEQYF
TRBJ1-5 . . TRBV28 TGTGCCAGCAGTGTGCACGGTCAGCCCCAGCATTTT CASSVHGQPQHF
TRBJ2-3 . . TRBV4-1 TGCGCCAGCAGCCAAGGCGTCGCCGGACTGGGCGGTACAGATACGCAGTATTTT CASSQGVAGLGGTDTQYF
TRBJ2-5 . . TRBV4-2 TGTGCCAGCAGCCAAGATGGCGCGGGGTCCCAAGAGACCCAGTACTTC CASSQDGAGSQETQYF
TRBJ2-7 . once TRBV9 TGTGCCAGCAGCGCCGCGGTTAGCGGTTACTACGAGCAGTACTTC CASSAAVSGYYEQYF
TRBJ2-2 . once TRBV28 TGTGCCAGCTCCACGGGCGGAGGGAACGCCGGGGAGCTGTTTTTT CASSTGGGNAGELFF
TRBJ2-7 TRBD2 once TRBV28 TGTGCCAGCAGTTTGCCCGGGACTAGCGATAACGAGCAGTACTTC CASSLPGTSDNEQYF
TRBJ2-5 TRBD1 . TRBV7-6 TGTGCCAGCAGCTCCGGGACAGTTCAAGAGACCCAGTACTTC CASSSGTVQETQYF
TRBJ2-7 TRBD2 . TRBV5-4 TGTGCCAGCAGCTACTCGGGGACTAGGGACGAGCAGTACTTC CASSYSGTRDEQYF
TRBJ1-1 TRBD1 . TRBV5-8 TGTGCCAGCAGCTTTATAGGGACAGGGAACACTGAAGCTTTCTTT CASSFIGTGNTEAFF
TRBJ1-5 TRBD1 . TRBV6-1 TGTGCCAGCAGGGTCACAGGGGGCTCTGATCAGCCCCAGCATTTT CASRVTGGSDQPQHF
TRBJ1-1 . . TRBV6-5 TGTGCCAGCAGTTACTCGGCAGTTCGCACTGAAGCTTTCTTT CASSYSAVRTEAFF
TRBJ1-5 . few TRBV21-1 TGTGCCAGCCGAATGGGGCACACCGCATATAGCAATCAGCCCCAGCATTTT CASRMGHTAYSNQPQHF
TRBJ2-3 . . TRBV7-8 TGTGCCAGCAGCTTAGGGCTGAGCACAGATACGCAGTATTTT CASSLGLSTDTQYF
TRBJ1-2 . . TRBV6-5 TGTGCCAGCGCCCGGGGGATGCTATCTAACTATGGCTACACCTTC CASARGMLSNYGYTF
TRBJ2-3 TRBD1 . TRBV11-2 TGTGCCAGCAGCTCGTTGCGGGACAGGGGGTATTTT CASSSLRDRGYF
TRBJ2-3 . . TRBV5-8 TGTGCCAGCAGCTTGTGGCAGGGCGGCACAGATACGCAGTATTTT CASSLWQGGTDTQYF
TRBJ2-7 . . TRBV27 TGTGCCAGCAGTTTGACGACTAACTACGAGCAGTACTTC CASSLTTNYEQYF
TRBJ1-4 TRBD1 . TRBV9 TGTGCCAGCAGCCCCCGACAGGGTTTGGATCGAAATGAAAAACTGTTTTTT CASSPRQGLDRNEKLFF
TRBJ2-6 TRBD1 . TRBV4-1 TGCGCCAGCAGCCAAGATCCTCACCTCAGGACAGGGCGGGGGGCCAACGTCCTGACTTTC CASSQDPHLRTGRGANVLTF
TRBJ2-1 TRBD2 . TRBV5-1 TGCGCCAGCAGCTTCCGCGCGGGAGAAAGGTTGGGTTACAATGAGCAGTTCTTC CASSFRAGERLGYNEQFF
TRBJ1-2 TRBD1 . TRBV27 TGTGCCAGCAGTTATAGACAGGGGGGGAACTATGGCTACACCTTC CASSYRQGGNYGYTF
TRBJ2-5 TRBD1 . TRBV2 TGTGCCAGCTGTATGGACAGGGGGGACCGGGAGACCCAGTACTTC CASCMDRGDRETQYF
TRBJ2-7 TRBD2 . TRBV28 TGTGCCAGCAGTTTTGTTAGCGGGAAGGCCCACGAGCAGTACTTC CASSFVSGKAHEQYF
TRBJ2-7 . . TRBV4-1 TGCGCCAGCAGCCACCTAACCGGGACACATCCCTACGAGCAGTACTTC CASSHLTGTHPYEQYF
TRBJ2-7 TRBD1 . TRBV10-3 TGTGCCATCAGTGAGAGACAGGGCTACGAGCAGTACTTC CAISERQGYEQYF
TRBJ2-1 . . TRBV25-1 TGTGCCAGCAGTGAACGGGGTAGCGGAGGCCCCTACAATGAGCAGTTCTTC CASSERGSGGPYNEQFF
TRBJ1-2 . . TRBV4-1 TGCGCCAGCAGCCAAGAGGGGAGGGAGAACTATGGCTACACCTTC CASSQEGRENYGYTF
TRBJ2-1 . once TRBV19 TGTGCCAGTAGTACTCTTCCGAGCTCCTACAATGAGCAGTTCTTC CASSTLPSSYNEQFF
TRBJ1-4 . . TRBV4-2 TGTGCCAGCAGCCAGGCCACCCCGACGGGTGAAAAACTGTTTTTT CASSQATPTGEKLFF
TRBJ2-5 TRBD1 . TRBV5-1 TGCGCCAGCAGCTCTAACCACCCGGGACAGGGGACGGAGACCCAGTACTTC CASSSNHPGQGTETQYF
TRBJ2-5 TRBD1 . TRBV30 TGTGCCTGTTCCCGGGACAGGGGACCCCAGGAGACCCAGTACTTC CACSRDRGPQETQYF
TRBJ2-6 TRBD1 . TRBV9 TGTGCCAGCAGCCCCCGGACAGGGAGAGAATTCCGGGAAGGGGCCAACGTCCTGACTTTC CASSPRTGREFREGANVLTF
TRBJ2-4 TRBD2 . TRBV19 TGTGCCAGTAGACCCCCCCCGGGAGGGCCTCGGGCCAAAAACATTCAGTACTTC CASRPPPGGPRAKNIQYF
TRBJ2-2 TRBD2 . TRBV28 TGTGCCAGCAAGCAAGGAGCGGGAGACGCCGGGGAGCTGTTTTTT CASKQGAGDAGELFF
TRBJ1-1 TRBD1 . TRBV2 TGTGCCAGCAGGCGGGGACAGCTAATGAACACTGAAGCTTTCTTT CASRRGQLMNTEAFF
TRBJ1-1 . . TRBV19 TGTGCCAGTGCCAGGGTGGTGAACACTGAAGCTTTCTTT CASARVVNTEAFF
TRBJ2-5 . . TRBV5-8 TGTGCCAGCAGCTTGGTCGGGACCCAGTACTTC CASSLVGTQYF
TRBJ1-5 . . TRBV19 TGTGCCAGTAGTATTTCGGGTGGTTATCAGCCCCAGCATTTT CASSISGGYQPQHF
TRBJ2-7 TRBD2 few TRBV4-1 TGCGCCAGCAGCCAAGACCCGACACTAGCGACGTTTCCTTACGAGCAGTACTTC CASSQDPTLATFPYEQYF
TRBJ2-7 TRBD1 . TRBV5-1 TGCGCCACCGCGTTGGGGACAGGGTATAACGAGCAGTACTTC CATALGTGYNEQYF
TRBJ2-1 TRBD2 . TRBV6-5 TGTGCCAGCAGTTATGAGGTAGCGGGAAAAAAATTCTTC CASSYEVAGKKFF
TRBJ2-3 TRBD1 . TRBV7-7 TGTGCTAGCAGCCTCACAGGGGCGGCAGATACGCAGTATTTT CASSLTGAADTQYF
TRBJ2-3 TRBD2 . TRBV11-2 TGTGCCAGCAGCTCATTAGCGGGAGGGCCTTGGGTAGATACGCAGTATTTT CASSSLAGGPWVDTQYF
TRBJ1-3 . once TRBV27 TGTGCCAGCAGGCCACAATATGGAAACACCATATATTTT CASRPQYGNTIYF
TRBJ2-1 . . TRBV7-3 TGTGCCAGCAGCTTAGCGGGCTCCTACAATGAGCAGTTCTTC CASSLAGSYNEQFF
TRBJ2-7 TRBD1 . TRBV5-4 TGTGCCAGCAGCTTACTTTGGGACAGCTACGAGCAGTACTTC CASSLLWDSYEQYF
TRBJ1-5 . . TRBV7-8 TGTGCCAGCAGCTCGTGGGGGGGGCGAGCGGGCAATCAGCCCCAGCATTTT CASSSWGGRAGNQPQHF